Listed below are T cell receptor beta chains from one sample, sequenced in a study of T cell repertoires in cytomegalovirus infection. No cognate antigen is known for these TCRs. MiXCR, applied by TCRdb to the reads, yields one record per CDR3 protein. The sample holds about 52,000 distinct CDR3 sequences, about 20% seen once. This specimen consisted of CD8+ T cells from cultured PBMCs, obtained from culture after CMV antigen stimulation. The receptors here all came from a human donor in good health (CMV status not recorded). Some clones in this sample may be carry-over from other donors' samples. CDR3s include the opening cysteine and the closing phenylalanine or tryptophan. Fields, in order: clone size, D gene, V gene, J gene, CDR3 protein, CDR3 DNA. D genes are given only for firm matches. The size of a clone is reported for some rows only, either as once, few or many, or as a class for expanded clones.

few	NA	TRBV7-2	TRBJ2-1	CASSFNSYNEQFF	TGTGCCAGCAGCTTTAACAGTTACAATGAGCAGTTCTTC
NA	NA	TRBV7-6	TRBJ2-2	CASSFDITVPPRGGELFF	TGTGCCAGCAGTTTTGACATTACGGTCCCCCCTCGCGGCGGGGAGCTGTTTTTT
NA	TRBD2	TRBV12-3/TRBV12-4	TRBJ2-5	CASSSLVSSGGYLETQYF	TGTGCCAGCAGTTCCCTCGTCTCTAGCGGGGGGTACCTTGAGACCCAGTACTTC
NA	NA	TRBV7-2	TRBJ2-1	CASSLGIGYNEQFF	TGTGCCAGCAGCTTAGGTATAGGGTACAATGAGCAGTTCTTC
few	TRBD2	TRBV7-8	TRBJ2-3	CASSHSAGADTQYF	TGTGCCAGCAGCCATTCAGCGGGGGCAGATACGCAGTATTTT
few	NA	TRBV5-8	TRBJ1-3	CASSLLGPIHSGNTIYF	TGTGCCAGCAGCTTGTTAGGGCCTATCCACTCTGGAAACACCATATATTTT
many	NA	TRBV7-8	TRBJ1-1	CASSKKTEAFF	TGTGCCAGCAGCAAGAAGACTGAAGCTTTCTTT
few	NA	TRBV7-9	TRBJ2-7	CASSSWTDTSYEQYF	TGTGCCAGCAGCTCCTGGACTGATACATCCTACGAGCAGTACTTC
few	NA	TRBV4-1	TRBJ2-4	CASSPRTPVAKNIQYF	TGCGCCAGCAGCCCCCGAACCCCCGTAGCCAAAAACATTCAGTACTTC
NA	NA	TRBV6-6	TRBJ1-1	CASSVPRSLNTEAFF	TGTGCCAGCAGTGTACCCCGCAGCCTGAACACTGAAGCTTTCTTT
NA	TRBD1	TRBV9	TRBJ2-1	CASSAGQGVLNEQFF	TGTGCCAGCAGCGCTGGACAGGGGGTTTTGAATGAGCAGTTCTTC
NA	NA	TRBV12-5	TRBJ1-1	CASGPTTEAFF	TGTGCTAGTGGCCCCACCACTGAAGCTTTCTTT
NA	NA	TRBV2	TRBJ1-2	CAILQGISGYTF	TGTGCCATTCTTCAGGGAATCAGTGGCTACACCTTC
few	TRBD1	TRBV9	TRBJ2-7	CASSVGQGIYYEQYF	TGTGCCAGCAGCGTGGGACAGGGGATTTACTACGAGCAGTACTTC
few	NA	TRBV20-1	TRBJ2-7	CSARDSTASYEQYF	TGCAGTGCTAGGGATTCTACAGCGTCCTACGAGCAGTACTTC